Below, one T cell receptor (beta chain) is given with its context. The sample comes from a study of blood T cell repertoires in COVID-19. Looking at the study overall: The origin of the acute and convalescent COVID-19 samples was the United States, Italy and Spain. In each case, the material was cDNA or gDNA derived from T cells, B-cell-depleted T cells, or PBMCs.

Original handling: Nucleated cell number was recorded as an estimate derived from reference gene primer amplification. The assay was immunoSEQ multiplex PCR, and TCRdb's table has in-frame clones only and misses some. V and J calls and clone size are those listed in that table; D and trimming were worked out from the DNA. This sample has some 190,000 clones, with approximately 84% found just once. The germline V and J ends were trimmed by 6 bases and 6 bases, with 12 bases remaining between them. Germline V gene sequence: CDR1 KGHSH, CDR2 LQKENI. The CDR3 is 14 amino acids. This receptor was identified in a woman aged 70-85 years with active or convalescent COVID-19. The rearrangement links TRBV18 to TRBJ1-6; unclear D gene. Sequencing was carried out using peripheral blood. The CDR3 reads CASSGEGSNSPLHF. The CDR3, as DNA: TGTGCCAGCTCGGGAGAGGGTAGTAATTCACCCCTCCACTTT.